One sample yielded the 23 T cell receptor beta chains listed below, sequenced in a study of T cells after yellow fever vaccination. MiXCR, applied by TCRdb to the 5' RACE reads, yields one record per CDR3 protein. The table records about 330,000 distinct CDR3 sequences, about 4% of them present only once. Source: PBMCs, taken 5 days after the yellow fever booster vaccination. The source of these receptors is a young man who received the YFV17D yellow fever vaccine.

V is TRBV4-3 and J is TRBJ1-1; no clear D gene. V was cut by 1 base and J by 0 bases, with 9 bases left in between. Germline lookup yields CDR1 LGHNA and CDR2 YSLEER. The CDR3 is 15 residues long. CDR3 sequence: CASSQGHILNTEAFF. The CDR3 region has the DNA TGCGCCAGCAGCCAAGGCCACATACTGAACACTGAAGCTTTCTTT.

Worth noting for this clonotype: Likely a read error: the CDR3 ends without its conserved phenylalanine or tryptophan. This chain links TRBV18 with TRBJ1-5, with 9 bases identical to TRBD1. J gave up 7 bases and V 3 bases, and 10 bases lay outside the gene matches. There are 16 residues in the CDR3. CDR1 is KGHSH, CDR2 LQKENI, per germline. CDR3 coding DNA: TGTGCCAGCTCACCCGATTTTGGACAGGGGATACAGCCCCAGCATTTA. Protein product: CASSPDFGQGIQPQHL.

This clonotype was seen a few times. The chain has TRBV2 and TRBJ1-5; D gene ambiguous. CDR3 length: 14 amino acids. The germline V and J ends were trimmed by 5 bases and 3 bases, with 11 bases remaining between them. Germline CDR1 is SNHLY and CDR2 is FYNNEI. CDR3: CASSQDGYNQPQHF. The CDR3 region has the DNA TGTGCCAGCAGTCAGGACGGATACAATCAGCCCCAGCATTTT. The variable domain in full, completed from reference TRBV2 and TRBJ1-5, reads EPEVTQTPSHQVTQMGQEVILRCVPISNHLYFYWYRQILGQKVEFLVSFYNNEISEKSEIFDDQFSVERPDGSNFTLKIRSTKLEDSAMYFCASSQDGYNQPQHFGDGTRLSIL.

This clonotype was picked up many times. This chain joins TRBV24-1 and TRBJ1-2, with D possibly matching TRBD1 (6 bases). Trimming left V 3 bases short and J 4 bases short, with 23 bases between. The CDR3 extends over 18 amino acids. Germline CDR1 is KGHDR and CDR2 is SFDVKD. The CDR3 region is CATSDPTGTPVQSYGYTF. Written as DNA, the CDR3 is TGTGCCACCAGTGATCCCACCGGGACACCCGTACAATCCTATGGCTACACCTTC.

The chain links TRBV5-4 to TRBJ2-2, with D perhaps given as TRBD1 or TRBD2 (6 bases each). The CDR3 runs to 14 residues. CDR1 is SGHNT, CDR2 YYREEE, per germline (reference sequence). V gave up 9 bases and J gave up 4 bases, with 16 bases separating them. CDR3 bases: TGTGCCACGCGGGACACAGCTATCACCGGGGAGCTGTTTTTT. Protein: CATRDTAITGELFF.

This clonotype was counted only a few times. The chain links TRBV20-1 to TRBJ2-3; possible D gene TRBD2, 6 bases. The CDR3 has 13 amino acids. CDR1 and CDR2 from the germline V gene are DFQATT and SNEGSKA (reference sequence). Trimming left V 6 bases short and J 6 bases short, with 16 bases between. The CDR3, as DNA: TGCAGTGCCCCGCCGGGGGTAGGGGATACGCAGTATTTT. Its protein is CSAPPGVGDTQYF.

This chain uses TRBV7-3 with TRBJ1-2; TRBD1 agrees at 7 bases. The germline gives CDR1 SGHTA, CDR2 FQGTGA. Unmatched junction bases numbered 4, after V lost 0 bases and J lost 6 bases. The CDR3 is made up of 14 amino acids. The chain's CDR3 is CASSLTPGGDGYTF. DNA of the CDR3: TGTGCCAGCAGCTTAACCCCAGGGGGTGATGGCTACACCTTC.

J is TRBJ2-3 and V is TRBV29-1; 9 nucleotides align to TRBD1. Germline V gene sequence: CDR1 SQVTM, CDR2 ANQGSEA. The CDR3 totals 14 residues. The V gene end was trimmed by 7 bases and the J gene end by 2 bases; junction bases not matched to a gene: 7. CDR3 region: CSARDRVPTDTQYF. DNA for the CDR3: TGCAGCGCCCGGGACAGGGTACCCACAGATACGCAGTATTTT.

The chain is built from TRBV9 and TRBJ1-2; perhaps TRBD1 as D (5 bases). The V gene's germline CDR1 is SGDLS and CDR2 YYNGEE. The CDR3 contains 13 residues. V lost 2 bases and J 4 bases, leaving 9 bases between the germline ends. This chain's CDR3 is CASSVGGVYGYTF. CDR3 sequence (DNA): TGTGCCAGCAGCGTTGGGGGTGTCTATGGCTACACCTTC.

This clonotype was seen a few times. V usage is TRBV7-2 and J usage is TRBJ1-3; D gene ambiguous. Trimming stripped 3 bases from V and 4 bases from J, with 10 bases between. The CDR3 runs to 14 residues. CDR1 and CDR2 (germline): SGHTA, FQGNSA. Written as DNA, the CDR3 is TGTGCCAGCAGCTTCCCTCTGTCGGGAAACACCATATATTTT. Encoded protein: CASSFPLSGNTIYF.

This clonotype was seen many times. The chain carries TRBV12-3 or TRBV12-4 and TRBJ2-3; D unclear. The V gene lost 3 bases and the J gene lost 10 bases, with 8 bases spanning the gap. The CDR3 spans 11 residues. The chain's CDR3 is CASSLANAQYF. The CDR3 DNA reads TGTGCCAGCAGTTTGGCGAATGCGCAGTATTTT.

CDR3 sequence reads: CASSLYGGADEQYV. Written as DNA, the CDR3 is TGTGCCAGCAGTTTATATGGGGGCGCGGACGAGCAGTACGTC. The genes are TRBV27 and TRBJ2-7; D might be TRBD1 (6 bases). V gave up 1 base and J gave up 5 bases, with 12 bases separating them. The CDR3 loop spans 14 amino acids. Germline loops: CDR1 MNHEY, CDR2 SMNVEV (reference sequence).

The rearrangement joins TRBV29-1 to TRBJ2-1, with D hard to call. The CDR3 spans 15 residues. Germline CDR1 and CDR2: SQVTM and ANQGSEA. V lost 7 bases to trimming and J lost 7 bases, with 23 bases between them. The CDR3 region is CSGVGLVNYGNEQFF. CDR3 nucleotides: TGCAGCGGTGTCGGCCTAGTAAATTACGGGAATGAGCAGTTCTTC.

The CDR3 loop is CASTGSLGNEQFF. In DNA, the CDR3 is TGTGCCAGCACGGGTAGCCTTGGTAATGAGCAGTTCTTC. The V and J genes are TRBV3-1 and TRBJ2-1; D not resolved. V was cut by 7 bases and J by 7 bases, with 14 bases left in between. CDR3 length: 13 residues. Germline V gene sequence: CDR1 LGHDT, CDR2 YNNKEL (reference sequence).

This clonotype appeared a few times. The gene calls are TRBV3-1 and TRBJ2-2, with D hard to call. Germline CDR1 LGHDT, CDR2 YNNKEL (reference sequence). V shed 0 bases and J shed 5 bases, with 7 bases lying between them. CDR3 length equals 14 residues. The CDR3 here is CASSQDHGTGELFF. The CDR3 DNA sequence: TGTGCCAGCAGCCAAGATCACGGGACCGGGGAGCTGTTTTTT.

This clonotype was detected many times. The chain couples TRBV4-1 to TRBJ2-3, with TRBD1 identical over 9 bases. Losses at the gene ends were 1 base for V and 4 bases for J; bases not matched to a gene: 9. The CDR3 is 17 amino acids. Germline CDR1 MGHRA, CDR2 YSYEKL. CDR3 DNA sequence: TGCGCCAGCAGCCAAGCCCCCGGGACAGGGTTATCAGATACGCAGTATTTT. This translates into CASSQAPGTGLSDTQYF.

The CDR3 nucleotides read TGTGCCAGCAGTCCGACAGGTACCCACTACGAGCAGTACTTC. Residues: CASSPTGTHYEQYF. This chain uses TRBV3-1 with TRBJ2-7; D may be TRBD1 (6 bases). V was shortened by 6 bases and J by 3 bases, with 15 bases between the two germline ends. This CDR3 comprises 14 residues. The V gene's germline CDR1 is LGHDT and CDR2 YNNKEL (reference sequence).

This clonotype showed up just a few times. The chain links TRBV9 to TRBJ2-7, with D perhaps matching TRBD2 (6 bases). Germline CDR1 is SGDLS and CDR2 is YYNGEE. CDR3 length equals 13 residues. With 7 bases removed from V and 5 bases from J, the gap between germline ends came to 16 bases. Here the CDR3 DNA reads TGTGCCAGCTCCCCCCGGGGGAAGGACGAGCAGTACTTC. Translation: CASSPRGKDEQYF.

This clonotype was recorded many times. This sequence joins TRBV5-4 and TRBJ1-2; 7 bases line up with TRBD1. After removal of 0 bases from V and 7 bases from J, the junction contained 6 bases not matched to a gene. The CDR3 extends over 14 amino acids. The germline V gene encodes CDR1 SGHNT and CDR2 YYREEE (reference sequence). CDR3 DNA sequence: TGTGCCAGCAGCTTGGAGAACAGGGGTGGTGGCTACACCTTC. It is translated as CASSLENRGGGYTF.

Concerning this clonotype: A read error may produce the germline difference seen at one junction end. The chain links TRBV20-1 to TRBJ1-5; 7 bases agree with TRBD1. Germline V CDR1 and CDR2: DFQATT, SNEGSKA (reference sequence). The CDR3 is 14 residues long. For the CDR3, the DNA is TGCAGTGCCAGAGGGGGACAGACGTATCAGCCCCAGCATTTT. Protein sequence: CSARGGQTYQPQHF.

Many counts were recorded for this clonotype. This chain joins TRBV4-2 and TRBJ2-3, with 8 bases lining up with TRBD2. Germline V gene lookup returns CDR1 LGHNA and CDR2 YNFKEQ. With 0 bases clipped from V and 4 bases from J, the junction kept 6 bases outside the gene matches. CDR3 length: 16 residues. CDR3: CASSQDIGGASDTQYF. In nucleotides, the CDR3 is TGTGCCAGCAGCCAAGATATCGGGGGGGCTTCAGATACGCAGTATTTT.

The V and J genes are TRBV30 and TRBJ1-5; the match to TRBD1 covers 9 bases. Germline CDR1 GTSNPN, CDR2 SVGIG (reference sequence). The CDR3 consists of 13 residues. Germline trimming cut 2 bases from V and 8 bases from J; bases unmatched to any gene: 4. CDR3 DNA sequence: TGTGCCTGGAGTTTGACAGGGGGGGAGCCCCAGCATTTT. It is translated as CAWSLTGGEPQHF. Combining the CDR3 with reference TRBV30 and TRBJ1-5 gives the whole variable domain SQTIHQWPATLVQPVGSPLSLECTVEGTSNPNLYWYRQAAGRGLQLLFYSVGIGQISSEVPQNLSASRPQDRQFILSSKKLLLSDSGFYLCAWSLTGGEPQHFGDGTRLSIL.

In this sample, this clonotype turned up many times. The V call is TRBV18, the J call TRBJ1-4; TRBD1 is a possible D gene (5 bases). Per germline, CDR1 KGHSH and CDR2 LQKENI. The CDR3 runs 17 residues. Trimming removed 2 bases at V and 0 bases at J, with 13 bases between. The CDR3 spells CASSPSGTAATNEKLFF. CDR3 nucleotide sequence: TGTGCCAGCTCACCATCCGGGACGGCAGCAACTAATGAAAAACTGTTTTTT.